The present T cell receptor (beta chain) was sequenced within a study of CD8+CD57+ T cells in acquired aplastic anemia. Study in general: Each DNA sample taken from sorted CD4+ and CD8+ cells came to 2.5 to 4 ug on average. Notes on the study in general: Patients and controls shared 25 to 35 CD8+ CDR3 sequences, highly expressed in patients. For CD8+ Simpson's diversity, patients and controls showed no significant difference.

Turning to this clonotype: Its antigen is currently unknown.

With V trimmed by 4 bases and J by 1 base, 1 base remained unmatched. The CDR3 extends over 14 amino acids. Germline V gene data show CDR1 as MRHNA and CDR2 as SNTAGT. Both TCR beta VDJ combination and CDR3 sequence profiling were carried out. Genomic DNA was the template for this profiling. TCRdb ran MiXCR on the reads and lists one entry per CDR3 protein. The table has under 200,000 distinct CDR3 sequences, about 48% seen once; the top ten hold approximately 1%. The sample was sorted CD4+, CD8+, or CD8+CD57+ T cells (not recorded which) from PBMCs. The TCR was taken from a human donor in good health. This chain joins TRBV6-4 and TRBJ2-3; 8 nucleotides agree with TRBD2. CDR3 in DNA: TGTGCCAGCAGTGGTAGCGGGGGCACAGATACGCAGTATTTT. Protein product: CASSGSGGTDTQYF.